The present entry profiles one T cell receptor beta chain with its context. This clonotype was seen repeatedly, ten times or more. The antigen this receptor binds is unknown. No much larger clone exists at a distance of one base, and base qualities are not known. The data stem from a study of T-cell reconstitution after alpha-beta-depleted transplantation in children (dated by TCRdb to 2016 to 2017). Study-level background: T-cell immune reconstitution after TCRalphabeta/CD19-depleted allogeneic hematopoietic cell transplantation in children was quantitatively tracked in the study by means of TCR repertoire profiling. The paper's findings and limits, for the study overall: The high TCRbeta diversity at day 60 in some patients was ascribed to recipient T cells and intrathymic progenitors that had survived conditioning. The frequencies of hyperexpanded clones fell over the following months, and after one year, T-cell counts and TCRbeta diversity were mostly attributed to newly produced T cells. The apparently early alphabetaT-cell count recovery about two months after transplant was reportedly dependent on only several hundred rapidly expanded clones derived from non-depleted graft cells.

Reading the label with the study, this specimen's treatment or condition is: allogeneic hematopoietic cell transplantation with graft depleted of TCRalphabeta T cells and CD19 B cells. Transplant recipients were children who received TCRalphabeta/CD19-depleted allogeneic hematopoietic cell grafts. The library relied on PCR. Sequencing was carried out with an Illumina HiSeq 2500. TCR libraries were prepared with molecular barcoding, using unique molecular identifiers to normalize TCRbeta repertoire quantification. TCRdb trimmed the raw reads at Q25, called clones with MiXCR and kept productive beta chains. Entries that share a CDR3 protein sequence are merged under the most common genes and DNA. Counted in this sample were fewer than 350,000 distinct CDR3 sequences; roughly a tenth of them appeared once. The top ten hold roughly 7.1% of the sample. V lost 4 bases and J lost 9 bases, and the count of bases not matched to a germline gene is 3. The CDR3 numbers 14 residues from cysteine through phenylalanine. The kept DNA is CDR3 alone, 42 bases in frame from the first base. CDR1 SGHKS and CDR2 YYEKEE were looked up in the germline V gene (reference sequence).

The origin of this receptor is a boy in the first two years of life with acute myeloid leukemia, due to receive a stem cell transplant. The chain links TRBV5-5 with TRBJ2-1; the junction holds 14 bases that match TRBD2. Sequenced here: PBMCs, sampled before TCRalphabeta/CD19-depleted stem cell transplant. The DNA sequence is given as TGTGCCAGCAGCCCCGGACTAGCGGGAGGTGAGCAGTTCTTC. The resulting protein is CASSPGLAGGEQFF.